This T cell receptor (beta chain) was profiled in a study of blood T cells in healthy people across ages. General study findings and limits: Long-lived donors carried more naive CD4+ cells and greater diversity than aged donors.

V was trimmed by 5 bases and J by 3 bases, leaving 7 bases between them. The germline gives CDR1 SGHTA, CDR2 FQGNSA. The CDR3 sequence is 13 residues long. For this clonotype: Its target is not known.

The second PCR ran about 6 to 12 cycles with a sample-barcoded 5' primer and J-beta primers. TCRdb fed the 5' RACE reads into MiXCR, producing one record per CDR3 protein. The table includes 540,000 or so distinct CDR3 sequences, 27% detected once. The receptor comes from a woman in her sixties or seventies in good health. Sequenced material: blood. V and J are TRBV7-2 and TRBJ1-4, with D hard to call. CDR3 DNA: TGTGCCAGCAGCGTCGGACCTAATGAAAAACTGTTTTTT. Amino acids: CASSVGPNEKLFF.